This section outlines one T cell receptor beta chain sequence together with its context. The antigen is unknown. Sequenced by immunoSEQ multiplex PCR; TCRdb stores in-frame clones only, minus some. Seen here are fewer than 850,000 clones, 90% observed once, and the top ten hold less than 40%. The data originate from a study of shared clonotypes between healthy human individuals. Study-wide results and limits: Memory subsets generally showed lower estimated richness than naive subsets.

The sequencing sample was made of memory CD8+ T cells from PBMCs. As for subset: CD45RO+ cells pooled with CCR7-negative TemRA cells. The clonotype comes from a man between 18 and 29 years old in good health. Some clones in this sample may be carry-over from other donors' samples.

For the CDR3, the DNA is TGCGCCAGCAGCCCGACGGGGGCCTACGAGCAGTACTTC. It specifies CASSPTGAYEQYF. The rearrangement joins TRBV4-1 to TRBJ2-7; a weak D match, TRBD2 (6 bases). CDR1 is MGHRA and CDR2 is YSYEKL in the germline V gene. Trimming pared 4 bases from V and 2 bases from J, leaving 9 bases between. The CDR3 is made up of 13 amino acids.